The sample holds a few counts of the clone carrying this T cell receptor beta chain. Antigen: not known. Researchers built TCR beta libraries using quantitative 5'-RACE with molecular barcodes. From the 5' RACE reads, TCRdb called clonotypes with MiXCR, one entry per CDR3 protein. This sample has about 390,000 distinct CDR3 sequences; under 25% occur once, and the top ten carry about 15%. The data belong to a study of CD8 T cells in ankylosing spondylitis. Per the germline V gene, CDR1 is SGHAT and CDR2 is FQNNGV. The V segment lost 2 bases and the J segment 5 bases; nucleotides outside the gene matches: 5. The CDR3 consists of 15 residues. The study, taken as a whole, reports: Certain motif variants had earlier been reported in reactive arthritis synovial fluid and blood. Blood from ankylosing spondylitis patients appeared to carry a characteristic eight-variant TCR beta motif. Disease-associated clones were CD8+ and fairly uncommon in peripheral blood.

The gene calls are TRBV11-2 and TRBJ1-4; 7 bases align to TRBD1. Sequencing input: blood, either unsorted or a sorted T cell fraction (not recorded which). The clonotype was recovered from a male donor with ankylosing spondylitis. CDR3 loop: CASSLNGQENEKLFF. The CDR3 DNA sequence: TGTGCCAGCAGCTTAAACGGACAGGAAAATGAAAAACTGTTTTTT.